This is a list of T cell receptor beta chains from one sample in a study of OX40 agonist ivuxolimab in advanced cancers. This table comes from immunoSEQ multiplex PCR, and its TCRdb copy is limited to in-frame clones, with some not included. This table holds 70,000 or so clones, roughly 86% found once. Sequencing was performed on CD4+ or CD8+ T cells sorted from blood, taken in a trial of the OX40 agonist ivuxolimab. All receptors come from an adult with an advanced solid tumor such as melanoma, head and neck, liver or kidney cancer. Each CDR3 is given with its conserved first and last residue. The order of the fields is clone size, V gene, J gene, D gene, CDR3 DNA, CDR3 protein. D genes are given only for firm matches. Some rows mark clone size as missing; the rest say once, few, many or name a class of expanded clone.

abundance: .
v_gene: TRBV7-8
j_gene: TRBJ2-7
d_gene: .
CDR3nt: TGTGCCAGCAGCTATGATGGGGGGATCACCTACGAGCAGTACTTC
CDR3aa: CASSYDGGITYEQYF

abundance: .
v_gene: TRBV7-6
j_gene: TRBJ2-5
d_gene: .
CDR3nt: TGTGCCAGCAGCTCACGGGGACTGCAAGAGACCCAGTACTTC
CDR3aa: CASSSRGLQETQYF

abundance: .
v_gene: TRBV7-6
j_gene: TRBJ1-4
d_gene: .
CDR3nt: TGTGCCAGCAGCCTTCGGGGAGGGGCGACTAATGAAAAACTGTTTTTT
CDR3aa: CASSLRGGATNEKLFF

abundance: .
v_gene: TRBV13
j_gene: TRBJ2-3
d_gene: .
CDR3nt: TGTGCCAGCAGCTATACAGGGACGAATACGCAGTATTTT
CDR3aa: CASSYTGTNTQYF

abundance: .
v_gene: TRBV15
j_gene: TRBJ1-1
d_gene: .
CDR3nt: TGTGCCACCAGCAGAGAATTGACAGTACCTAACACTGAAGCTTTCTTT
CDR3aa: CATSRELTVPNTEAFF

abundance: .
v_gene: TRBV19
j_gene: TRBJ1-2
d_gene: .
CDR3nt: TGTGCCAGTAGTATAGTTTCAGGGAACTATGGCTACACCTTC
CDR3aa: CASSIVSGNYGYTF

abundance: .
v_gene: TRBV7-8
j_gene: TRBJ2-7
d_gene: TRBD1
CDR3nt: TGTGCCAGCAGCTTGACAGGGGACAGCTCCTACGAGCAGTACTTC
CDR3aa: CASSLTGDSSYEQYF

abundance: .
v_gene: TRBV19
j_gene: TRBJ2-1
d_gene: .
CDR3nt: TGTGCCAGTAGGGGGGTCGGCGATGAGCAGTTCTTC
CDR3aa: CASRGVGDEQFF

abundance: once
v_gene: TRBV5-1
j_gene: TRBJ1-1
d_gene: TRBD1
CDR3nt: TGCGCCAGCGCCGCTTCAGGGGGCATGAACACTGAAGCTTTCTTT
CDR3aa: CASAASGGMNTEAFF

abundance: .
v_gene: TRBV7-3
j_gene: TRBJ2-2
d_gene: .
CDR3nt: TGTGCCAGCAGACCAGACAGTAACACCGGGGAGCTGTTTTTT
CDR3aa: CASRPDSNTGELFF

abundance: .
v_gene: TRBV5-1
j_gene: TRBJ2-7
d_gene: TRBD1
CDR3nt: TGCGCCAGCAGCCCGCGACAGGGAAGAACCTACGAGCAGTACTTC
CDR3aa: CASSPRQGRTYEQYF

abundance: few
v_gene: TRBV28
j_gene: TRBJ1-3
d_gene: TRBD1
CDR3nt: TGTGCCAGCAGTCCGACAGGGAACTCTGGAAACACCATATATTTT
CDR3aa: CASSPTGNSGNTIYF

abundance: few
v_gene: TRBV11-3
j_gene: TRBJ2-3
d_gene: .
CDR3nt: TGTGCCAGCAGCCTCGGGCCTTCAGATACGCAGTATTTT
CDR3aa: CASSLGPSDTQYF

abundance: .
v_gene: TRBV10-3
j_gene: TRBJ1-1
d_gene: .
CDR3nt: TGTGCCATCAGCCGACAGCTGAACACTGAAGCTTTCTTT
CDR3aa: CAISRQLNTEAFF

abundance: .
v_gene: TRBV2
j_gene: TRBJ2-3
d_gene: TRBD2
CDR3nt: TGTGCCAGCAGTGCGGGTAGCGGGAGAACAGATACGCAGTATTTT
CDR3aa: CASSAGSGRTDTQYF

abundance: .
v_gene: TRBV5-6
j_gene: TRBJ1-5
d_gene: .
CDR3nt: TGTGCCAGCAGCCGCCGTACAGGGCAAAATCAGCCCCAGCATTTT
CDR3aa: CASSRRTGQNQPQHF

abundance: .
v_gene: TRBV6-6
j_gene: TRBJ1-5
d_gene: .
CDR3nt: TGTGCCAGCAAGATAACAGGGCAGGGGTATCAGCCCCAGCATTTT
CDR3aa: CASKITGQGYQPQHF

abundance: .
v_gene: TRBV5-6
j_gene: TRBJ1-1
d_gene: .
CDR3nt: TGTGCCAGCAGCCCGCCGGGTGAAGCTTTCTTT
CDR3aa: CASSPPGEAFF

abundance: .
v_gene: TRBV6-5
j_gene: TRBJ2-3
d_gene: TRBD1
CDR3nt: TGTGCCAGCAGTTACCGGGGGACAGGAAGCACAGATACGCAGTATTTT
CDR3aa: CASSYRGTGSTDTQYF

abundance: .
v_gene: TRBV4-2
j_gene: TRBJ2-2
d_gene: TRBD2
CDR3nt: TGTGCCAGCAGCCCCGGACTAGACGCCGGGGAGCTGTTTTTT
CDR3aa: CASSPGLDAGELFF

abundance: .
v_gene: TRBV6-1
j_gene: TRBJ2-1
d_gene: .
CDR3nt: TGTGCCAGCAGTCTGGACGGATACAATGAGCAGTTCTTC
CDR3aa: CASSLDGYNEQFF

abundance: .
v_gene: TRBV5-8
j_gene: TRBJ2-3
d_gene: TRBD1
CDR3nt: TGTGCCAGCAGCTTCGCCCAGGGGGCTGGCACAGATACGCAGTATTTT
CDR3aa: CASSFAQGAGTDTQYF

abundance: .
v_gene: TRBV30
j_gene: TRBJ1-2
d_gene: .
CDR3nt: TGTGCCTGGAGTGTTGGCAGGTACGATGGCTACACCTTC
CDR3aa: CAWSVGRYDGYTF

abundance: .
v_gene: TRBV6-5
j_gene: TRBJ2-7
d_gene: TRBD1
CDR3nt: TGTGCCAGCAGTGTGTCGGACAGGGGTCTCTACGAGCAGTACTTC
CDR3aa: CASSVSDRGLYEQYF

abundance: .
v_gene: TRBV30
j_gene: TRBJ1-2
d_gene: TRBD1
CDR3nt: TGTGCCTGGAGCGACAGGGGGTCTGGCTACACCTTC
CDR3aa: CAWSDRGSGYTF

abundance: .
v_gene: TRBV19
j_gene: TRBJ2-1
d_gene: TRBD1
CDR3nt: TGTGCCACCACCGACAGGGCCTATGAGCAGTTCTTC
CDR3aa: CATTDRAYEQFF

abundance: few
v_gene: TRBV10-3
j_gene: TRBJ1-3
d_gene: .
CDR3nt: TGTGCCATCACGATCGGGGATTCTGGAAACACCATATATTTT
CDR3aa: CAITIGDSGNTIYF

abundance: .
v_gene: TRBV27
j_gene: TRBJ1-2
d_gene: .
CDR3nt: TGTGCCAGCAGTTTAGGGGGGGGCAGTGGCTACACCTTC
CDR3aa: CASSLGGGSGYTF

abundance: .
v_gene: TRBV20-1
j_gene: TRBJ2-7
d_gene: .
CDR3nt: TGCAGTGCTAGGTCCTCCTACGAGCAGTACTTC
CDR3aa: CSARSSYEQYF

abundance: .
v_gene: TRBV11-2
j_gene: TRBJ2-2
d_gene: .
CDR3nt: TGTGCCAGCAGCCCCCGCAGGGCGAACACCGGGGAGCTGTTTTTT
CDR3aa: CASSPRRANTGELFF

abundance: .
v_gene: TRBV6-6
j_gene: TRBJ1-5
d_gene: TRBD1
CDR3nt: TGTGCCAGCACTCTAGACAGGGTCGGAAGCAATCAGCCCCAGCATTTT
CDR3aa: CASTLDRVGSNQPQHF

abundance: .
v_gene: TRBV5-1
j_gene: TRBJ2-1
d_gene: .
CDR3nt: TGCGCCAGCAGCTCCCGTCAAGGGCGAGATGAGCAGTTCTTC
CDR3aa: CASSSRQGRDEQFF

abundance: once
v_gene: TRBV6-6
j_gene: TRBJ1-4
d_gene: .
CDR3nt: TGTGCCAGCAGTTCCTACAGGGACTTAGATGAAAAACTGTTTTTT
CDR3aa: CASSSYRDLDEKLFF

abundance: .
v_gene: TRBV4-1
j_gene: TRBJ2-1
d_gene: .
CDR3nt: TGCGCCAGCAGCCAAGATGAGAGGGCATCCTACAATGAGCAGTTCTTC
CDR3aa: CASSQDERASYNEQFF

abundance: .
v_gene: TRBV18
j_gene: TRBJ2-5
d_gene: TRBD2
CDR3nt: TGTGCCAGCTCCCAGACTAGCGGGATCGGAGAGACCCAGTACTTC
CDR3aa: CASSQTSGIGETQYF

abundance: .
v_gene: TRBV7-3
j_gene: TRBJ2-2
d_gene: TRBD1
CDR3nt: TGTGCCAGCAGTTCGACAGGGCGCGGGGAGCTGTTTTTT
CDR3aa: CASSSTGRGELFF